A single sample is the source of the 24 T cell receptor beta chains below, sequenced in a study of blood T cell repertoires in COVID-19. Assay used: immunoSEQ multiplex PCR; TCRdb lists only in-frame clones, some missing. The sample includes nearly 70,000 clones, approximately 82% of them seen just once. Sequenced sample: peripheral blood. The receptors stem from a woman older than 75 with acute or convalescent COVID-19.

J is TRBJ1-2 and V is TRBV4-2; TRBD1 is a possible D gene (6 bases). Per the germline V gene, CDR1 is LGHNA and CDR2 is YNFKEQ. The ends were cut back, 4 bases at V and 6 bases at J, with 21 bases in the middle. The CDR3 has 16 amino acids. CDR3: CASSPRKGGPRDGYTF. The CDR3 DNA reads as TGTGCCAGCAGCCCTCGTAAAGGGGGTCCTCGGGATGGCTACACCTTC.

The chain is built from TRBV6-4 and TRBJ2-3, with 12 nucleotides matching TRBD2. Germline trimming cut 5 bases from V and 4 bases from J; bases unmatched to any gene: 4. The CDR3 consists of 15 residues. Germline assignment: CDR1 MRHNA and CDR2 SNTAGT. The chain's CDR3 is CASSRTSGIADTQYF. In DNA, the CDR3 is TGTGCCAGCAGTAGGACTAGCGGGATCGCAGATACGCAGTATTTT.

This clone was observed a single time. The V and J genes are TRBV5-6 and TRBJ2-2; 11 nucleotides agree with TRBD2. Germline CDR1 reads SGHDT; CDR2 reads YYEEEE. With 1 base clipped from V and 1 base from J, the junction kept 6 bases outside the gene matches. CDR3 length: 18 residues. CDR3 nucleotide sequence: TGTGCCAGCAGCTTGAATCTAGCGGGGGGTTTGAACACCGGGGAGCTGTTTTTT. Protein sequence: CASSLNLAGGLNTGELFF.

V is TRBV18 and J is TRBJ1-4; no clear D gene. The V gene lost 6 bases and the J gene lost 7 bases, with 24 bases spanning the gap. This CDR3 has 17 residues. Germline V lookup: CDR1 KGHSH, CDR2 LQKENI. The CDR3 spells CASSPITSIIPGEKLFF. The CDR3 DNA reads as TGTGCCAGCTCCCCAATAACGAGTATCATACCCGGTGAAAAACTGTTTTTT.

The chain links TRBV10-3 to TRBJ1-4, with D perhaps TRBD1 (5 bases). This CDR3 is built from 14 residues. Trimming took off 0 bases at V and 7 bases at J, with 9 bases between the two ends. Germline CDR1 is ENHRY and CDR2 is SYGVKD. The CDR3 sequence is CAISESTGGEKLFF. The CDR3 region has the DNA TGTGCCATCAGTGAGTCAACGGGGGGTGAAAAACTGTTTTTT.

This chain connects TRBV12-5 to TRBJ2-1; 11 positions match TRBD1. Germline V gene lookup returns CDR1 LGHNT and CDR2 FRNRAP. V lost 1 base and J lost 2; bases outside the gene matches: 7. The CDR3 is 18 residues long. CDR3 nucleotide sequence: TGTGCTAGTGGTTTGGGCCTTACGGGACAGGGGGCCTACAATGAGCAGTTCTTC. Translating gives CASGLGLTGQGAYNEQFF.

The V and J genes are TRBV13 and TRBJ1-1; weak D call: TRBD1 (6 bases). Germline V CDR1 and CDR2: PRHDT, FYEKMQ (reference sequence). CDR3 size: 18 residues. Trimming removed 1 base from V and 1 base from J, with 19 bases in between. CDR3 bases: TGTGCCAGCAGCTTAGTTAGGACAGATCCCCAGGAGAACACTGAAGCTTTCTTT. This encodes CASSLVRTDPQENTEAFF.

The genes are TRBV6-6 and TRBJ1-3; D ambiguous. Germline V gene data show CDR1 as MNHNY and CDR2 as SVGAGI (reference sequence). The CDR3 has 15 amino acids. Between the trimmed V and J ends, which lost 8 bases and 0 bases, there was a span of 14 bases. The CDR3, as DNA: TGTGCCAGCGGTAGCCGGGGAGACTCTGGAAACACCATATATTTT. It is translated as CASGSRGDSGNTIYF.

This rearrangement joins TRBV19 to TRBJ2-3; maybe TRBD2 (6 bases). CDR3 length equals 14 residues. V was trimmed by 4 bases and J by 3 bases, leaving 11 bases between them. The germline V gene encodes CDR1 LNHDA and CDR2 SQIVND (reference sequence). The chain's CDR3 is CASSKGLQTDTQYF. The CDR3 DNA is TGTGCCAGTAGTAAAGGACTACAGACAGATACGCAGTATTTT. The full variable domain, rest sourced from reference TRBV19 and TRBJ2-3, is DGGITQSPKYLFRKEGQNVTLSCEQNLNHDAMYWYRQDPGQGLRLIYYSQIVNDFQKGDIAEGYSVSREKKESFPLTVTSAQKNPTAFYLCASSKGLQTDTQYFGPGTRLTVL.

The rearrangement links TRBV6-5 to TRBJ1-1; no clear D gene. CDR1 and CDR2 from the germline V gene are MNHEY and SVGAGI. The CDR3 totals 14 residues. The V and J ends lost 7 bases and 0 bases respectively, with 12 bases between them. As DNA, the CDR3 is TGTGCCAGCACCCCCGCGCGGATGAACACTGAAGCTTTCTTT. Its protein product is CASTPARMNTEAFF.

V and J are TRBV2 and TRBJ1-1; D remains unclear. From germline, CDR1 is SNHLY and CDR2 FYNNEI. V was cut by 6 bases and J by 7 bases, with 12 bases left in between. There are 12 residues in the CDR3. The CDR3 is CASSAEPIEAFF. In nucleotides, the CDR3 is TGTGCCAGCAGCGCGGAGCCAATTGAAGCTTTCTTT. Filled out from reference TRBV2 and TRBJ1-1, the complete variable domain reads EPEVTQTPSHQVTQMGQEVILRCVPISNHLYFYWYRQILGQKVEFLVSFYNNEISEKSEIFDDQFSVERPDGSNFTLKIRSTKLEDSAMYFCASSAEPIEAFFGQGTRLTVV.

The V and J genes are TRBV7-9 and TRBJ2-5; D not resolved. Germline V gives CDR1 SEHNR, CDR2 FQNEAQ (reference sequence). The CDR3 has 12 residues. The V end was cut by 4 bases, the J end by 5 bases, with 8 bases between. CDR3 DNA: TGTGCCAGCAGCTCTACTTGGGAGACCCAGTACTTC. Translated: CASSSTWETQYF.

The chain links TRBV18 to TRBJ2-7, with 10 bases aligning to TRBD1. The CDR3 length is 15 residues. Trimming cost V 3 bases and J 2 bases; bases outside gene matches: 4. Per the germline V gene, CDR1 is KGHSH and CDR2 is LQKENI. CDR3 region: CASSPRDRGPYEQYF. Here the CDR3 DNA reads TGTGCCAGCTCACCGCGGGACAGGGGACCCTACGAGCAGTACTTC.

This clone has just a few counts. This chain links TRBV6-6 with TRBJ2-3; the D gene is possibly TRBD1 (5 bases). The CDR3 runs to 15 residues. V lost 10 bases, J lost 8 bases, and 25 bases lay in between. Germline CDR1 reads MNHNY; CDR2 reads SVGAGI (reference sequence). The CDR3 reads CATHHSAGLGGTQYF. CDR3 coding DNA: TGTGCCACCCATCACTCGGCAGGGCTTGGTGGTACGCAGTATTTT.

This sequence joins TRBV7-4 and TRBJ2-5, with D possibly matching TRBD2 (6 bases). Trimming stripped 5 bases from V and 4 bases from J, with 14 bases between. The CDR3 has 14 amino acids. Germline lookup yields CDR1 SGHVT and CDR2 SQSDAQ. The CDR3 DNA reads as TGTGCCAGCAGCCGCGGGGTGGAGGGAGAGACCCAGTACTTC. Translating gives CASSRGVEGETQYF.

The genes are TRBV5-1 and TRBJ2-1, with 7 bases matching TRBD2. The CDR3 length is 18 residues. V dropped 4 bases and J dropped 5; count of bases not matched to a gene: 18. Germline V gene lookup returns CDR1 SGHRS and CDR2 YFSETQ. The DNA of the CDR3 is TGCGCCAGCAGCCCCCTATCGCGGCGGGGGAACGAGAACAATGAGCAGTTCTTC. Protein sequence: CASSPLSRRGNENNEQFF.

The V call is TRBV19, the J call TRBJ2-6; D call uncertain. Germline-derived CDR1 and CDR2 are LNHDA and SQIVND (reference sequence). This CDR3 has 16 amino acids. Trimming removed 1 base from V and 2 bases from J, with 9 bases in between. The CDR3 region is CASSIGPSAGANVLTF. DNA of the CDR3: TGTGCCAGTAGTATAGGGCCGTCTGCTGGGGCCAACGTCCTGACTTTC.

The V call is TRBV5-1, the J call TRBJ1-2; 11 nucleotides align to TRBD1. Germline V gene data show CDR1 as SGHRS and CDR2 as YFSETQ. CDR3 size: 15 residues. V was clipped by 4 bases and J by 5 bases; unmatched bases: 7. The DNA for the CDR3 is TGCGCCAGCAGCCTGACCGGACAGGGGGCTTATGGCTACACCTTC. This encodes CASSLTGQGAYGYTF.

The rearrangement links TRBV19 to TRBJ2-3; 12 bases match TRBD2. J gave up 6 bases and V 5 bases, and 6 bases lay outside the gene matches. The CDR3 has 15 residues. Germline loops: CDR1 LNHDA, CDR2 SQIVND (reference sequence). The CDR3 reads CASSPRLAGADTQYF. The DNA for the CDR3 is TGTGCCAGTAGTCCCCGACTAGCGGGGGCTGATACGCAGTATTTT.

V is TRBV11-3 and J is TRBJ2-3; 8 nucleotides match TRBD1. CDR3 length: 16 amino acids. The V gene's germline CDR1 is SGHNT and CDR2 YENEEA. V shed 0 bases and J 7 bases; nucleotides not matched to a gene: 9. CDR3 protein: CASSLEGQGARNTQYF. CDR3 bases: TGTGCCAGCAGCTTAGAGGGGCAGGGGGCGCGGAATACGCAGTATTTT.

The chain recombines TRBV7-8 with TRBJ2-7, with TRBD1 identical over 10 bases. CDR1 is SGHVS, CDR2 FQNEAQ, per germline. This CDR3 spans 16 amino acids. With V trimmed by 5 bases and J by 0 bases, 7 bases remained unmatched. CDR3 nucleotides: TGTGCCAGCAGCCACCGGGACAGGGGCAGCTCCTACGAGCAGTACTTC. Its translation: CASSHRDRGSSYEQYF.

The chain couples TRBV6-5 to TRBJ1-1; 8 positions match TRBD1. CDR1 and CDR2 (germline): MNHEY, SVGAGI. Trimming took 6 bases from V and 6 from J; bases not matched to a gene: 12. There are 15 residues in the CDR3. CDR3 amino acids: CASRPTGGRGAEAFF. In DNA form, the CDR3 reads TGTGCCAGCAGGCCTACAGGGGGGAGGGGGGCTGAAGCTTTCTTT.

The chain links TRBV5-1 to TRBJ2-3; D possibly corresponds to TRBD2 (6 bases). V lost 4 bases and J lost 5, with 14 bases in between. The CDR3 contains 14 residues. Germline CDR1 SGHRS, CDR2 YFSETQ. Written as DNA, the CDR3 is TGCGCCAGCAGCCCGGGACTGACACTAGATACGCAGTATTTT. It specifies CASSPGLTLDTQYF.

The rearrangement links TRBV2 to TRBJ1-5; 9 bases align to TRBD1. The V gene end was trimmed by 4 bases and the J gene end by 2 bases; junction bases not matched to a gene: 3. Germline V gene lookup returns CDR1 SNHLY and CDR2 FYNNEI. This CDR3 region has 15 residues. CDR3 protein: CASSAGQGGNQPQHF. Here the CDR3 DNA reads TGTGCCAGCAGTGCGGGACAGGGTGGCAATCAGCCCCAGCATTTT.